The 32 T cell receptor beta chains reported below all come from one sample, sequenced in a study of CD8 T cells in Susac syndrome (dated by TCRdb to about 2019). The library was made by the immunoSEQ multiplex PCR assay. RNA was extracted using the RNeasy kit, and roughly 0.5 to 1 ug of the RNA was reverse transcribed with random hexamers. Starting from the raw public reads, TCRdb applied fastp trimming at Q25, assembled clones with MiXCR and retained in-frame beta chains. Every distinct CDR3 protein forms one entry, paired with its most common genes and DNA. The sample data list 100,000 to 150,000 distinct CDR3 sequences, and around 94% of these were observed just once. The leading ten clones occupy roughly 0.087% of the sample. Material for sequencing was CD4+ T cells from PBMCs. All receptors come from a human donor in good health.

The chain recombines TRBV5-1 with TRBJ2-2; D not resolved. This CDR3 is built from 15 residues. Deletions cut 6 bases from V and 3 bases from J, with 15 bases between. The germline V gene encodes CDR1 SGHRS and CDR2 YFSETQ. CDR3 DNA sequence: TGCGCCAGCAAGGTTTCGGCAGAATACACCGGGGAGCTGTTTTTT. This sequence encodes CASKVSAEYTGELFF.

The chain combines TRBV3-1 with TRBJ1-6, with D unclear. The germline V gene has CDR1 LGHDT and CDR2 YNNKEL (reference sequence). The germline V and J ends were trimmed by 4 bases and 6 bases, with 7 bases remaining between them. The CDR3 is 13 residues long. The CDR3 region is CASSPRGNSPLHF. In nucleotides, the CDR3 is TGTGCCAGCAGCCCGAGAGGTAATTCACCCCTCCACTTT.

The rearrangement uses TRBV5-6 and TRBJ2-3; unclear D gene. Between the trimmed V and J ends, which lost 0 bases and 3 bases, there was a span of 5 bases. The CDR3 extends over 13 amino acids. Germline V gives CDR1 SGHDT, CDR2 YYEEEE. The CDR3 here is CASSLAATDTQYF. The DNA for the CDR3 is TGTGCCAGCAGCTTGGCAGCTACAGATACGCAGTATTTT.

The chain is built from TRBV14 and TRBJ1-1; maybe TRBD1 (5 bases). Trimming took off 4 bases at V and 11 bases at J, with 14 bases between the two ends. The CDR3 covers 12 residues. Germline lookup yields CDR1 SGHDN and CDR2 FVKESK. CDR3 region: CASSPLGVGAFF. DNA for the CDR3: TGTGCCAGCAGCCCTCTGGGGGTCGGGGCTTTCTTT.

The V gene is TRBV29-1, the J gene TRBJ1-2; no clear D. Trimming took 0 bases from V and 7 from J, leaving 9 bases between them. This CDR3 contains 12 residues. The germline V gene encodes CDR1 SQVTM and CDR2 ANQGSEA. As DNA, the CDR3 is TGCAGCGTTGAAGATTGGGAAGGTGGCTACACCTTC. This codes for CSVEDWEGGYTF.

The CDR3 coding sequence is TGTGCCAGCAGTGCGACTAGGATGGGGAATGAGCAGTTCTTC. Residues: CASSATRMGNEQFF. The chain recombines TRBV12-3 or TRBV12-4 with TRBJ2-1; perhaps TRBD2 as D (6 bases). The V end was cut by 5 bases, the J end by 7 bases, with 15 bases between. The CDR3 spans 14 residues.

The V and J genes are TRBV20-1 and TRBJ2-5, with D possibly matching TRBD2 (5 bases). This CDR3 has 14 residues. Trimming shortened V by 6 bases and J by 1 base, and 15 bases separated the two germline ends. CDR1 DFQATT and CDR2 SNEGSKA come from the germline V gene (reference sequence). Here the CDR3 DNA reads TGCAGTGCCCCGAACCGGGATCTCCAAGAGACCCAGTACTTC. This gives the protein CSAPNRDLQETQYF.

The V and J genes are TRBV7-2 and TRBJ1-2; TRBD1 might be the D (6 bases). Germline V gene data show CDR1 as SGHTA and CDR2 as FQGNSA. The CDR3 contains 14 residues. The V and J ends lost 0 bases and 7 bases respectively, with 12 bases between them. CDR3 sequence: CASSLAPGASGYTF. The CDR3, as DNA: TGTGCCAGCAGCTTAGCTCCGGGGGCATCTGGCTACACCTTC.

The rearrangement uses TRBV28 and TRBJ1-4; no firm D call. V was trimmed by 3 bases and J by 4 bases, leaving 12 bases between them. CDR1 and CDR2 (germline): MDHEN, SYDVKM. CDR3 length: 15 amino acids. The CDR3 DNA is TGTGCCAGCAGTTTGCCTAAGGGTTATAATGAAAAACTGTTTTTT. Encoded protein: CASSLPKGYNEKLFF.

The chain recombines TRBV4-3 with TRBJ1-3; 8 bases align to TRBD1. V lost 3 bases to trimming and J lost 0 bases; unmatched junction nucleotides: 16. Germline loops: CDR1 LGHNA, CDR2 YSLEER. This CDR3 has 20 residues. CDR3 DNA: TGCGCCAGCAGCCACCCGGACAGGGTGAAATTCCCCAGCTCTGGAAACACCATATATTTT. Protein: CASSHPDRVKFPSSGNTIYF.

CDR3 nucleotides: TGTGCCAGCAGCCGTACAGGGGGCAGCCAAGAGACCCAGTACTTC. This encodes CASSRTGGSQETQYF. V and J are TRBV5-6 and TRBJ2-5; TRBD1 matches 9 bases. Germline CDR1 reads SGHDT; CDR2 reads YYEEEE. The V segment lost 4 bases and the J segment 1 base; nucleotides outside the gene matches: 5. The CDR3 has 15 residues.

V and J are TRBV7-2 and TRBJ2-7; no clear D gene. V gave up 6 bases and J gave up 2 bases, with 17 bases separating them. The CDR3 has 15 residues. CDR1 SGHTA and CDR2 FQGNSA come from the germline V gene. This CDR3 is CASSQSSGTTYEQYF. CDR3 in DNA: TGTGCCAGCAGTCAAAGCTCTGGCACTACCTACGAGCAGTACTTC.

The rearrangement joins TRBV7-2 to TRBJ2-6; no reliable D call. The germline V and J ends were trimmed by 4 bases and 2 bases, with 9 bases remaining between them. The CDR3 has 15 residues. Germline CDR1 and CDR2: SGHTA and FQGNSA. The CDR3 nucleotides read TGTGCCAGCAGCTCGTACGGCCCTGGGGCCAACGTCCTGACTTTC. Translation gives CASSSYGPGANVLTF. The whole variable domain, filled in from reference TRBV7-2 and TRBJ2-6, reads GAGVSQSPSNKVTEKGKDVELRCDPISGHTALYWYRQSLGQGLEFLIYFQGNSAPDKSGLPSDRFSAERTGGSVSTLTIQRTQQEDSAVYLCASSSYGPGANVLTFGAGSRLTVL.

J is TRBJ2-1 and V is TRBV29-1; tentative D call: TRBD2 (6 bases). Trimming removed 6 bases from V and 0 bases from J, with 18 bases in between. The V gene's germline CDR1 is SQVTM and CDR2 ANQGSEA. The CDR3 totals 16 residues. For the CDR3, the DNA is TGCAGCGTCCCCCACTTAGCGGTAAACTCCTACAATGAGCAGTTCTTC. It translates to CSVPHLAVNSYNEQFF.

The chain recombines TRBV7-9 with TRBJ2-1; 9 bases are shared with TRBD2. Germline CDR1 is SEHNR and CDR2 is FQNEAQ (reference sequence). This CDR3 contains 16 residues. The V gene end was trimmed by 4 bases and the J gene end by 6 bases; junction bases not matched to a gene: 10. CDR3 in DNA: TGTGCCAGCAGCTCCTGGACTAGCGAGTTAGGCAATGAGCAGTTCTTC. It is translated as CASSSWTSELGNEQFF.

CDR3 sequence: CASTRSANTDTQYF. The CDR3 DNA follows: TGCGCCAGCACTCGCAGCGCGAACACAGATACGCAGTATTTT. The genes are TRBV4-3 and TRBJ2-3; D remains ambiguous. Germline loops: CDR1 LGHNA, CDR2 YSLEER. The CDR3 runs 14 residues. The V and J ends lost 7 bases and 2 bases respectively, with 13 bases between them.

The gene calls are TRBV18 and TRBJ1-2; D perhaps matches TRBD1 (6 bases). V gave up 2 bases and J gave up 2 bases, with 15 bases separating them. Germline CDR1 KGHSH, CDR2 LQKENI. The length of the CDR3 is 16 residues. This chain's CDR3 is CASSPFFTGTNYGYTF. The CDR3 region has the DNA TGTGCCAGCTCACCATTTTTCACAGGGACCAACTATGGCTACACCTTC.

The V gene is TRBV7-6, the J gene TRBJ2-5, with D hard to call. Germline CDR1 and CDR2: SGHVS and FNYEAQ. The CDR3 runs 13 residues. Trimming removed 3 bases at V and 4 bases at J, with 9 bases between. The CDR3 spells CASSLDAPETQYF. The CDR3 bases are TGTGCCAGCAGCTTGGACGCTCCAGAGACCCAGTACTTC. The full variable domain, its missing parts supplied by reference TRBV7-6 and TRBJ2-5, is GAGVSQSPRYKVTKRGQDVALRCDPISGHVSLYWYRQALGQGPEFLTYFNYEAQQDKSGLPNDRFSAERPEGSISTLTIQRTEQRDSAMYRCASSLDAPETQYFGPGTRLLVL.

The CDR3 here is CASTLGIPNTEAFF. The CDR3 bases are TGTGCCAGCACCCTGGGGATACCGAACACTGAAGCTTTCTTT. The V call is TRBV5-4, the J call TRBJ1-1; D not certain. Trimming pared 6 bases from V and 1 base from J, leaving 13 bases between. The CDR3 is 14 residues long. Germline V gene data show CDR1 as SGHNT and CDR2 as YYREEE (reference sequence).

The CDR3 sequence: CASSEGMEANEQFF. In DNA form, the CDR3 reads TGTGCCAGCAGTGAGGGTATGGAAGCCAATGAGCAGTTCTTC. This chain links TRBV6-4 with TRBJ2-1; D is ambiguous. The CDR3 is 14 residues long. Between the trimmed V and J ends, which lost 3 bases and 6 bases, there was a span of 12 bases. CDR1 MRHNA and CDR2 SNTAGT come from the germline V gene.

This clonotype is a singleton in its sample. The CDR3 reads CSARRQGGREQYF. In nucleotides, the CDR3 is TGCAGTGCTAGGAGACAGGGGGGAAGAGAGCAGTACTTC. V and J are TRBV20-1 and TRBJ2-7; the match to TRBD1 covers 9 bases. Germline V gene sequence: CDR1 DFQATT, CDR2 SNEGSKA (reference sequence). The CDR3 is made up of 13 amino acids. V was pared by 3 bases and J by 7 bases, with 7 bases of the junction left unmatched.

J is TRBJ2-3 and V is TRBV5-8; no reliable D call. CDR1 is SGHTS and CDR2 is YDEGEE in the germline V gene. The germline V and J ends were trimmed by 0 bases and 0 bases, with 5 bases remaining between them. This CDR3 contains 14 residues. Here the CDR3 reads CASSLGASTDTQYF. The CDR3, as DNA: TGTGCCAGCAGCTTGGGGGCTAGCACAGATACGCAGTATTTT.

The J gene is TRBJ2-5, the V gene TRBV5-1; TRBD1 aligns across 7 bases. The germline CDR1 and CDR2 sequences are SGHRS and YFSETQ. Trimming took 4 bases from V and 5 from J; bases not matched to a gene: 8. The length of the CDR3 is 14 residues. CDR3 residues: CASSKTGMVETQYF. The CDR3 nucleotides read TGCGCCAGCAGCAAGACAGGGATGGTGGAGACCCAGTACTTC.

This clonotype is a singleton in its sample. The chain links TRBV12-5 to TRBJ1-1, with 7 bases matching TRBD1. The CDR3 runs 13 residues. Trimming at V came to 11 bases and at J to 3 bases, leaving 9 bases not matched to a gene. CDR1 LGHNT and CDR2 FRNRAP come from the germline V gene. The DNA of the CDR3 is TGTGCTTCTACTGACAGGGTTTACACTGAAGCTTTCTTT. Its translation is CASTDRVYTEAFF.

This chain joins TRBV11-2 and TRBJ2-5, with D tentatively TRBD2 (6 bases). The CDR3 has 13 residues. CDR1 and CDR2 from the germline V gene are SGHAT and FQNNGV. V was pared by 5 bases and J by 2 bases, with 9 bases between. The DNA for the CDR3 is TGTGCCAGCAGCCCCGGGGGACAAGAGACCCAGTACTTC. Amino acid sequence: CASSPGGQETQYF. Full variable domain (rest looked up from reference TRBV11-2 and TRBJ2-5): EAGVAQSPRYKIIEKRQSVAFWCNPISGHATLYWYQQILGQGPKLLIQFQNNGVVDDSQLPKDRFSAERLKGVDSTLKIQPAKLEDSAVYLCASSPGGQETQYFGPGTRLLVL.

CDR3 DNA: TGTGCCAGCAGTGAATTGGTTAGCAATCAGCCCCAGCATTTT. Translating gives CASSELVSNQPQHF. The rearrangement uses TRBV2 and TRBJ1-5; D is unresolved. The CDR3 consists of 14 residues. Germline V gives CDR1 SNHLY, CDR2 FYNNEI. Deletions cut 2 bases from V and 0 bases from J, with 5 bases between.

The chain joins TRBV19 to TRBJ2-2; D remains unclear. The germline gives CDR1 LNHDA, CDR2 SQIVND (reference sequence). V was trimmed by 3 bases and J by 1 base, leaving 6 bases between them. The length of the CDR3 is 14 residues. CDR3 loop: CASSMDGNTGELFF. The CDR3 DNA is TGTGCCAGTAGTATGGACGGGAACACCGGGGAGCTGTTTTTT.

The J gene is TRBJ2-7, the V gene TRBV3-1; 11 bases agree with TRBD2. The CDR3 length is 14 residues. Germline V gives CDR1 LGHDT, CDR2 YNNKEL (reference sequence). The V segment lost 5 bases and the J segment 3 bases; nucleotides outside the gene matches: 3. The DNA of the CDR3 is TGTGCCAGCAGCTTGACTAGCGGGGACTACGAGCAGTACTTC. Its translation is CASSLTSGDYEQYF.

The chain recombines TRBV7-2 with TRBJ2-7; D is undetermined. Looked up from germline, CDR1 is SGHTA and CDR2 is FQGNSA. CDR3 length: 14 amino acids. The V and J ends lost 0 bases and 2 bases respectively, with 8 bases between them. The CDR3 coding sequence is TGTGCCAGCAGCTTAGCATTTGGACCCTACGAGCAGTACTTC. Amino acid sequence: CASSLAFGPYEQYF.

This rearrangement joins TRBV20-1 to TRBJ1-2; D gene uncertain. With 0 bases removed from V and 0 bases from J, the gap between germline ends came to 8 bases. Germline assignment: CDR1 DFQATT and CDR2 SNEGSKA (reference sequence). The CDR3 sequence is 14 residues long. The CDR3 DNA reads as TGCAGTGCTAGAGATCGCAGCCCTAACTATGGCTACACCTTC. Protein: CSARDRSPNYGYTF.

The V gene is TRBV7-9, the J gene TRBJ2-7; 8 nucleotides line up with TRBD1. The V segment lost 6 bases and the J segment 6 bases; nucleotides outside the gene matches: 13. Germline V gives CDR1 SEHNR, CDR2 FQNEAQ (reference sequence). The CDR3 runs to 15 residues. The CDR3 is CASSSTGTGALEQYF. CDR3 bases: TGTGCCAGCAGTTCGACCGGGACAGGTGCTCTCGAGCAGTACTTC.

CDR3: CASSPTESSGNTIYF. The CDR3 DNA reads TGCGCCAGCAGCCCGACGGAAAGCTCTGGAAACACCATATATTTT. The chain links TRBV5-1 to TRBJ1-3; D uncertain. The CDR3 is 15 amino acids. Germline CDR1 reads SGHRS; CDR2 reads YFSETQ. V gave up 4 bases and J gave up 0 bases, with 11 bases separating them.